This T cell receptor (beta chain) was recorded in a study of cytomegalovirus exposure and HLA in healthy donors. The PCR ran on 60 Vbeta and 13 Jbeta primers. Produced via immunoSEQ multiplex PCR; TCRdb's table is partial and in-frame only. The data hold about 180,000 clones, with 79% observed a single time. V was clipped by 6 bases and J by 6 bases, with 15 bases between them. Looked up from germline, CDR1 is MDHEN and CDR2 is SYDVKM. The CDR3 contains 14 residues. In this sample, this clone turned up once. The clonotype was recovered from a woman between 40 and 50 years old in good health and CMV-seronegative. V usage is TRBV28 and J usage is TRBJ2-1; the D is unclear. The material sequenced was PBMCs. The CDR3: CASSTTTVSNEQFF. CDR3 DNA sequence: TGTGCCAGCAGCACGACAACCGTCTCCAATGAGCAGTTCTTC.